Reported below is one TCR beta chain. Its specificity is not known. One junction end disagrees with the germline gene, perhaps due to a read error. The data were taken from a study of metastatic and nonmetastatic thyroid tumors. Study background: Repertoires from blood and tumor or nodule tissue of malignant and benign thyroid patients were compared. Findings and limits, study-wide: The study reportedly found significantly higher TCR beta diversity in malignant thyroid tumors than benign nodules, in blood and tumor.

Germline values: CDR1 SGHDT, CDR2 YYEEEE. The CDR3 sequence is 15 residues long. Under the authors' procedure: Construction of a distant-metastasis classifier for papillary thyroid cancer relied on CDR3 differences across clinicopathological groups. MiXCR re-clonotyped the PCR reads for TCRdb. None of the V and J calls come from the authors' own analysis; TCRdb made them. The data contain 20,000 or so clones, about 20% of them singletons. Before thyroid surgery, none of the patients had received any treatment. Input material: adjacent normal tissue. The genes are TRBV5-6 and TRBJ2-1, with 10 bases fitting TRBD2. This receptor was identified in a female donor with papillary thyroid cancer or a benign thyroid nodule (not recorded which). Some clones in this sample may be carry-over from other donors' samples. This chain's CDR3 is CVSSLGLAGEGEHFF. The CDR3 coding sequence is TGTGTCAGCAGCTTGGGGCTAGCGGGAGAGGGTGAGCATTTCTTC.